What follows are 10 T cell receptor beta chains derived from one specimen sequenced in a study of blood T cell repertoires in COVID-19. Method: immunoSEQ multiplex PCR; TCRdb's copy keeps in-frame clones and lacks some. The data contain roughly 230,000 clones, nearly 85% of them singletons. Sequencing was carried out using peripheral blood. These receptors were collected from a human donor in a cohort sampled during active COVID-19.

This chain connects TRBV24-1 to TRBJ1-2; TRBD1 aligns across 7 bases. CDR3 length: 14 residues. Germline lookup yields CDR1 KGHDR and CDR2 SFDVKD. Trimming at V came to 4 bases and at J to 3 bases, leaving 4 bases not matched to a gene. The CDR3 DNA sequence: TGTGCCACCAGTGACTCCGACAGGGACTATGGCTACACCTTC. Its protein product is CATSDSDRDYGYTF.

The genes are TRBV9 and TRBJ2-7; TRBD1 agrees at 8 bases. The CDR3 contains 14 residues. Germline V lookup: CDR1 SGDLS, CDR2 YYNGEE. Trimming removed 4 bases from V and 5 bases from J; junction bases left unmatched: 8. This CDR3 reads CASSPRTGLNEQYF. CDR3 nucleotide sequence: TGTGCCAGCAGCCCTCGGACAGGGTTAAACGAGCAGTACTTC.

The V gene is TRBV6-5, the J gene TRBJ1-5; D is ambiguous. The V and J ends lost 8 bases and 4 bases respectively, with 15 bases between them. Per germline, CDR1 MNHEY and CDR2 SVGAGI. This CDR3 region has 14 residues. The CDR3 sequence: CASLLSARNQPQHF. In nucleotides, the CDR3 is TGTGCCAGCCTCCTCTCGGCCAGGAATCAGCCCCAGCATTTT.

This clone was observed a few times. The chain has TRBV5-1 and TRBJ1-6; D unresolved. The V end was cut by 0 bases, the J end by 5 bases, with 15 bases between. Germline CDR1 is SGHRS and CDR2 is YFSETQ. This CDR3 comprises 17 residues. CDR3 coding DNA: TGCGCCAGCAGCTTGGGTGGCGGGCGTACCAATAATTCACCCCTCCACTTT. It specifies CASSLGGGRTNNSPLHF.

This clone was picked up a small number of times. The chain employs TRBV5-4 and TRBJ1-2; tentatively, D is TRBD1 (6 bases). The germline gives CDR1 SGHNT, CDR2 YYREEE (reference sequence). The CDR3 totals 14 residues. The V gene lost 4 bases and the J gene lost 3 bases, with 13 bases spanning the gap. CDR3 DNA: TGTGCCAGCAGCCCCTCAGGGGCCGACTATGGCTACACCTTC. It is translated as CASSPSGADYGYTF.

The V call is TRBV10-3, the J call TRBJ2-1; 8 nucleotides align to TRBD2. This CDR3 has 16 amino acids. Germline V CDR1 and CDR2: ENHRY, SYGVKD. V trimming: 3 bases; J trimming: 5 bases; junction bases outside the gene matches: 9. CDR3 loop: CAISEPGRADDNEQFF. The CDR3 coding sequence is TGTGCCATCAGTGAACCCGGGAGGGCCGATGACAATGAGCAGTTCTTC.

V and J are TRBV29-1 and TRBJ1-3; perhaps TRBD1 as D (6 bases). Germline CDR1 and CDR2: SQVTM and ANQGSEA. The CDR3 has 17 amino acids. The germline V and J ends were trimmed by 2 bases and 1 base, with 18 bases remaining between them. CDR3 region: CSVEMFGGARSGNTIYF. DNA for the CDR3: TGCAGCGTTGAAATGTTCGGGGGGGCTAGGTCTGGAAACACCATATATTTT.

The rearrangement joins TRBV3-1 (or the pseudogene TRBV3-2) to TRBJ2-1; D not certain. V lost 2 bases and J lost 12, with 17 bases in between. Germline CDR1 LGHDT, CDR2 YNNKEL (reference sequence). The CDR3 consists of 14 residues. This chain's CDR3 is CASSQKGDGDLQFF. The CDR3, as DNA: TGTGCCAGCAGCCAAAAAGGCGACGGAGATTTGCAGTTCTTC.

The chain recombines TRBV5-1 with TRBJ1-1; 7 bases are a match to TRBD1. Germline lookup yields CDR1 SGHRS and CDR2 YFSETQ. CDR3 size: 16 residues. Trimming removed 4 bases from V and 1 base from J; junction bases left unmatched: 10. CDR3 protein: CASSPEGGGPNTEAFF. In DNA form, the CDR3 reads TGCGCCAGCAGCCCAGAAGGGGGCGGCCCGAACACTGAAGCTTTCTTT.

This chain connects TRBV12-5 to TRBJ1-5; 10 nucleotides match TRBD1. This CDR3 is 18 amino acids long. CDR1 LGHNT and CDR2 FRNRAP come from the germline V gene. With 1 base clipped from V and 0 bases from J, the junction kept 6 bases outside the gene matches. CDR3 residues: CASGLAWTGGISNQPQHF. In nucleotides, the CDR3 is TGTGCTAGTGGTTTGGCTTGGACAGGGGGTATTAGCAATCAGCCCCAGCATTTT.